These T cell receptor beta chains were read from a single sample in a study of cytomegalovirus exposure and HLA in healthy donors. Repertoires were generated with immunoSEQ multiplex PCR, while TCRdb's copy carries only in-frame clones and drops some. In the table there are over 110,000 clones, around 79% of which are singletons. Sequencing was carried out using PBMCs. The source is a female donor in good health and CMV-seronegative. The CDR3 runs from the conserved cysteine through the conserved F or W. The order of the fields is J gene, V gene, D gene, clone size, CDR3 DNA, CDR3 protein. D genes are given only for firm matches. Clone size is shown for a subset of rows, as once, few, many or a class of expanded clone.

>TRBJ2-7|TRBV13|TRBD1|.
TGTGCCAGCAGCTTAGAGGGGACAGGGAATTACGAGCAGTACTTC
CASSLEGTGNYEQYF
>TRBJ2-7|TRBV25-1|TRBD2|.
TGTGCCAGCAGTGGATTTTTGCGGGGGTCCTACGAGCAGTACTTC
CASSGFLRGSYEQYF
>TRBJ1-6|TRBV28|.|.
TGTGCCACCACGAGCTCCTATAATTCACCCCTCCACTTT
CATTSSYNSPLHF
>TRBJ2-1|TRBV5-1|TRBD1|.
TGCGCCAGCAGCTTGGTGAGGACAGGGCTCGATGAGCAGTTCTTC
CASSLVRTGLDEQFF
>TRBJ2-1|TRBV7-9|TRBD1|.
TGTGCCAGCAGCGGACAGGGGGGGGATGAGCAGTTCTTC
CASSGQGGDEQFF
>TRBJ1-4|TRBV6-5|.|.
TGTGCCAGCAGTACTAACAGGGCAACTAATGAAAAACTGTTTTTT
CASSTNRATNEKLFF
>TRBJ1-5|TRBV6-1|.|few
TGTGCCAGCAGTGAAGCGCCGGGTTTGTACTCTAATCAGCCCCAGCATTTT
CASSEAPGLYSNQPQHF
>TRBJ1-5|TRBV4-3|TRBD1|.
TGCGCCAGCAGCCAAGGGAGGGGACAGGGAGTTTTGGATCAGCCCCAGCATTTT
CASSQGRGQGVLDQPQHF
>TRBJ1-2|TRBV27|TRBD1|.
TGTGCCAGCAGTGCATCCGGATCAGACAGGGGGCACGATGGCTACACCTTC
CASSASGSDRGHDGYTF
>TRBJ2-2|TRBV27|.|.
TGTGCCAGCAGCCGCCGACGGTCCGAGGAGGGCGGGGAGCTGTTTTTT
CASSRRRSEEGGELFF
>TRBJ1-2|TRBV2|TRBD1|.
TGTGCCAGCAGCCATGGGACAGGGAAAGGTTACGGCTACACCTTC
CASSHGTGKGYGYTF
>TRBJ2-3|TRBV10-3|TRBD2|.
TGTGCCTTATCAGCGGGGGAAGCCACAGATACGCAGTATTTT
CALSAGEATDTQYF
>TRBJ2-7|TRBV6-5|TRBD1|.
TGTGCCAGCAGCTACACAGGGGGCGCGTCCTACGAGCAGTACTTC
CASSYTGGASYEQYF
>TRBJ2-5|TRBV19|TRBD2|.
TGTGCCAGTAGTACGGGACTAGCGGGAACGACGCAAGAGACCCAGTACTTC
CASSTGLAGTTQETQYF
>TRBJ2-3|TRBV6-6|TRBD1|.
TGTGCCAGCAGCCCGGGACAGGGTGGGCATACGCAGTATTTT
CASSPGQGGHTQYF
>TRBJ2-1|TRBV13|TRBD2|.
TGTGCCAGCAGCTTAATGGCAATGGGGCTAGCGGGACGCGATGAGCAGTTCTTC
CASSLMAMGLAGRDEQFF
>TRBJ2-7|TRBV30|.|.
TGTGCCTGGAGTGTACCGGGGTCGGACGGATTATCCTACGAGCAGTACTTC
CAWSVPGSDGLSYEQYF
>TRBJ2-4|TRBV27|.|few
TGTGCCAGCAGTTTCGGAGCCAAAAACATTCAGTACTTC
CASSFGAKNIQYF
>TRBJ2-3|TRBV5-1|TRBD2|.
TGCGCCAGCTCCCGGTTCGGCGGGGGGGCCCGTACAGATACGCAGTATTTT
CASSRFGGGARTDTQYF
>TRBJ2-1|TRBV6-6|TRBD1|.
TGTGCCAGCAGTTACCGGGACAGCTACAATGAGCAGTTCTTC
CASSYRDSYNEQFF
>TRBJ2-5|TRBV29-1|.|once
TGCAGCGTTACCTCCGGGGAGACCCAGTACTTC
CSVTSGETQYF
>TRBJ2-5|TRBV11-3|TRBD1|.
TGTGCCAGCAGCTTAGGAATGGGACAGGGGGAAGAGACCCAGTACTTC
CASSLGMGQGEETQYF
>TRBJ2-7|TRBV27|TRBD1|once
TGTGCCAGCAGTTTACAGGGGGCCCCCTACGAGCAGTACTTC
CASSLQGAPYEQYF
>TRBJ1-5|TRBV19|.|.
TGTGCCATCCGGAGCGGGCAGCCTGGACAGCCCCAGCATTTT
CAIRSGQPGQPQHF
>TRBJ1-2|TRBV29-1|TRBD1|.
TGCAGCGCCTTAGGACAGGGGAACTATGGCTACACCTTC
CSALGQGNYGYTF
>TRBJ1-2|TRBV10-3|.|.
TGTGCCATCAGGACGACAACGGATGGCTACACCTTC
CAIRTTTDGYTF
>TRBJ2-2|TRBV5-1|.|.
TGCGCCAGCATCCCGGGATCGGACACCGGGGAGCTGTTTTTT
CASIPGSDTGELFF
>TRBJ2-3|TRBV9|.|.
TGTGCCAGCAGCGTAGGGTACGGGTTAAGCACAGATACGCAGTATTTT
CASSVGYGLSTDTQYF
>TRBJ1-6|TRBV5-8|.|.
TGTGCCAGCAGCTTAAGCAGGGGCTATAATTCACCCCTCCACTTT
CASSLSRGYNSPLHF
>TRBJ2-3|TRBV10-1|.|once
TGCGCCAGCAGTGAAGGTGGCGGGAGCACAGATACGCAGTATTTT
CASSEGGGSTDTQYF
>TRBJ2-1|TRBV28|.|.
TGTGCCAGCAGTCCCCCGGGGAGGGGGGGTTACAATGAGCAGTTCTTC
CASSPPGRGGYNEQFF
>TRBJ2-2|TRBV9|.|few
TGTGCCAGCAGCGTAGATCCGGGTCCCACCGGGGAGCTGTTTTTT
CASSVDPGPTGELFF
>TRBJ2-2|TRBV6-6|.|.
TGTGCCAGCAGTTATGTCTTAGCGAGATACACCGGGGAGCTGTTTTTT
CASSYVLARYTGELFF